This T cell receptor beta chain was identified during a study of blood T cell repertoires in COVID-19. Study summary: Both acute and convalescent COVID-19 samples were obtained from the United States, Italy and Spain. T cells, B-cell-depleted T cells, or PBMCs supplied cDNA or gDNA.

Original methodology: Amplification with reference gene primers provided the estimates of nucleated cell counts. This table comes from immunoSEQ multiplex PCR, and its TCRdb copy is limited to in-frame clones, with some not included. V, J and clone size reflect that table, while D and trimming were determined from the DNA. The profile shows fewer than 150,000 clones, roughly 84% of them singletons. The germline gives CDR1 SGHTA, CDR2 FQGNSA. The CDR3 runs 14 residues. Trimming removed 5 bases at V and 2 bases at J, with 13 bases between. This TCR was sampled from a human donor in a cohort sampled during active COVID-19. The chain couples TRBV7-2 to TRBJ2-7, with D perhaps TRBD1 (5 bases). The specimen was peripheral blood. CDR3 sequence reads: CASSRTQGPYEQYF. The CDR3 DNA sequence: TGTGCCAGCAGCCGTACTCAGGGTCCCTACGAGCAGTACTTC.